This is a list of T cell receptor beta chains from one sample in a study of blood T cell repertoires in COVID-19. Here immunoSEQ multiplex PCR was the method, and the copy in TCRdb shows in-frame clones only, minus some. The sample yields tens of thousands of clones, around 90% seen once. The sample taken for sequencing was peripheral blood. The receptors derive from a male donor with acute or convalescent COVID-19. The CDR3 runs from the conserved cysteine through the conserved F or W. D genes are given only for firm matches. Size is stated for part of the rows, as once, few or many counts, or as a class when the clone is expanded.

v_gene	abundance	d_gene	len	j_gene	CDR3aa	CDR3nt
TRBV30	NA	NA	14	TRBJ1-5	CAWSVRTENRPQHF	TGTGCCTGGAGTGTTAGGACAGAGAATCGTCCCCAGCATTTT
TRBV21-1	few	NA	16	TRBJ1-3	CASSKPTGTSGNTIYF	TGTGCCAGCAGCAAACCGACAGGGACCTCTGGAAACACCATATATTTT
TRBV2	NA	TRBD1	15	TRBJ2-3	CASRGRDRVTDTQYF	TGTGCCAGCAGGGGCCGGGACAGGGTTACAGATACGCAGTATTTT
TRBV6-5	NA	NA	14	TRBJ1-5	CASTHGAGNQPQHF	TGTGCCAGCACTCATGGGGCGGGCAATCAGCCCCAGCATTTT
TRBV23-1	NA	TRBD1	16	TRBJ2-7	CASSHPRDRSSYEQYF	TGCGCCAGCAGTCACCCCCGGGACAGGAGCTCCTACGAGCAGTACTTC
TRBV25-1	NA	NA	14	TRBJ1-2	CASSEEGGNYGYTF	TGTGCCAGCAGCGAGGAAGGGGGTAACTATGGCTACACCTTC
TRBV7-9	NA	NA	13	TRBJ1-6	CASSPPGVSPLHF	TGTGCCAGCAGCCCCCCAGGGGTTTCACCCCTCCACTTT
TRBV6-5	NA	TRBD1	14	TRBJ1-2	CASSYGPGGGGYTF	TGTGCCAGCAGTTACGGTCCAGGAGGGGGCGGCTACACCTTC
TRBV19	NA	NA	14	TRBJ2-5	CASSILNAQETQYF	TGTGCCAGTAGTATCCTAAATGCCCAAGAGACCCAGTACTTC
TRBV4-1	NA	NA	16	TRBJ1-2	CASSQDPGVANYGYTF	TGCGCCAGCAGCCAAGATCCGGGGGTAGCTAACTATGGCTACACCTTC
TRBV3-1/TRBV3-2	NA	NA	13	TRBJ1-2	CASSQDSNYGYTF	TGTGCCAGCAGCCAAGACAGTAACTATGGCTACACCTTC
TRBV25-1	NA	TRBD1	17	TRBJ1-2	CASSERGDRGLFYGYTF	TGTGCCAGCAGTGAACGGGGGGACAGGGGGCTTTTCTATGGCTACACCTTC
TRBV27	NA	NA	15	TRBJ2-3	CASSPRKTGTDTQYF	TGTGCCAGCAGTCCCCGAAAGACAGGCACAGATACGCAGTATTTT